This TCR beta chain was profiled in a study of CD8 T cells in Susac syndrome. Study results and caveats: The study's TCR sequencing and HLA analysis covered a relatively small number of individuals, and the study acknowledged this.

Details on this clonotype: Its antigen is as yet unknown.

RNA amounts of about 0.5 to 1 ug underwent reverse transcription with random hexamers. A single record per CDR3 protein comes from TCRdb applying MiXCR to the immunoSEQ multiplex PCR reads. This sample yields 210,000 or so distinct CDR3 sequences, of which about 95% are seen a single time; about 0.14% belongs to the top ten. TEMRA cells were FACS-enriched, while CD8+ and CD4+ T cells were negatively isolated. CDR1 is SGHVS, CDR2 FQNEAQ, per germline. This CDR3 region has 15 residues. V was clipped by 5 bases and J by 0 bases; unmatched bases: 4. Specimen: CD4+ T cells from PBMCs. The receptor was isolated from a human donor with Susac syndrome. The chain uses TRBV7-8 and TRBJ1-5; TRBD1 agrees at 7 bases. The CDR3 DNA is TGTGCCAGCAGCCCAGGGGGGAGTAGCAATCAGCCCCAGCATTTT. Translated: CASSPGGSSNQPQHF.